Given below is one TCR beta chain in context. This specimen belongs to a study of blood T cell repertoires in COVID-19. In the study overall: Researchers got acute and convalescent COVID-19 samples from the United States, Italy and Spain. Nucleic acid was either cDNA or gDNA, and it came from T cells, B-cell-depleted T cells, or PBMCs.

Original data processing: Amplification from reference gene primers served as the basis for estimated nucleated cell counts. Here immunoSEQ multiplex PCR was the method, and the copy in TCRdb shows in-frame clones only, minus some. That table is the source of V, J and clone size, and D and trimming were worked out from the DNA. The data contain roughly 160,000 clones, 83% of them seen just once; the ten biggest clones take up around 2%. Per the germline V gene, CDR1 is MDHEN and CDR2 is SYDVKM. This CDR3 has 11 residues. The V and J ends lost 8 bases and 0 bases respectively, with 5 bases between them.

The chain employs TRBV28 and TRBJ2-7; D gene uncertain. The clonotype comes from a woman older than 75 with acute or convalescent COVID-19. The sequencing input was peripheral blood. Here the CDR3 DNA reads TGTGCCAGCCGGTCCTCCTACGAGCAGTACTTC. Translation gives CASRSSYEQYF.